This entry is about one T cell receptor (beta chain). The CDR3 has 15 residues. From germline, CDR1 is MNHNS and CDR2 SASEGT. V was clipped by 3 bases and J by 3 bases; unmatched bases: 3. Primers: 60 Vbeta forward and 13 Jbeta reverse. Profiled with immunoSEQ multiplex PCR; TCRdb holds only in-frame clones, not every one. Of over 70,000 clones listed, approximately 77% are singletons. This record comes from a study of cytomegalovirus exposure and HLA in healthy donors. V usage is TRBV6-1 and J usage is TRBJ2-1; 9 bases agree with TRBD2. This clonotype originated in a man aged 25-45 years in good health and CMV-seronegative. The sequenced material came from PBMCs. In DNA, the CDR3 is TGTGCCAGCAGTGACGGGACTAGCTTCTACAATGAGCAGTTCTTC. Its protein is CASSDGTSFYNEQFF.